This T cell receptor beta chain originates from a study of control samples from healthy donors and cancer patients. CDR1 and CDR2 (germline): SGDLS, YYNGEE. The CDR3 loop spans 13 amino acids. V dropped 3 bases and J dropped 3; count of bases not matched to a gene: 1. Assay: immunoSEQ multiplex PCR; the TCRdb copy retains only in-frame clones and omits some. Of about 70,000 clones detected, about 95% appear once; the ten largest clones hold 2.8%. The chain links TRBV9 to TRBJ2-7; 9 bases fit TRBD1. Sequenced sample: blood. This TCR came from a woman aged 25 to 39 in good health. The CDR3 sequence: CASSGDRDYEQYF. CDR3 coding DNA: TGTGCCAGCAGCGGGGACAGGGACTACGAGCAGTACTTC.